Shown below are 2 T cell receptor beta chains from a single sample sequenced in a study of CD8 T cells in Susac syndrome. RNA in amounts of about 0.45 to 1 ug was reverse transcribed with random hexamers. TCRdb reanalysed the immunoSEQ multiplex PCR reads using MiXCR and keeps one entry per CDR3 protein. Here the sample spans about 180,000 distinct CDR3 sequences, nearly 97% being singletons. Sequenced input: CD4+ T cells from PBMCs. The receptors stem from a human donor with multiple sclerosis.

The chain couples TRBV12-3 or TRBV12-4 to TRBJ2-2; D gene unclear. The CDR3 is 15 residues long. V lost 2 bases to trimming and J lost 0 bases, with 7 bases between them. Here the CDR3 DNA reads TGTGCCAGCAGTTTAAATCAGCCGAACACCGGGGAGCTGTTTTTT. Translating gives CASSLNQPNTGELFF.

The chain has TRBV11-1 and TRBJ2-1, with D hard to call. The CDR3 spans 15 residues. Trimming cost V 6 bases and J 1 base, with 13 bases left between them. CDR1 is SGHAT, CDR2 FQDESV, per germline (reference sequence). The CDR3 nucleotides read TGTGCCAGCAGGTCAAGCAGTTATTCCTACAATGAGCAGTTCTTC. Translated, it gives CASRSSSYSYNEQFF.